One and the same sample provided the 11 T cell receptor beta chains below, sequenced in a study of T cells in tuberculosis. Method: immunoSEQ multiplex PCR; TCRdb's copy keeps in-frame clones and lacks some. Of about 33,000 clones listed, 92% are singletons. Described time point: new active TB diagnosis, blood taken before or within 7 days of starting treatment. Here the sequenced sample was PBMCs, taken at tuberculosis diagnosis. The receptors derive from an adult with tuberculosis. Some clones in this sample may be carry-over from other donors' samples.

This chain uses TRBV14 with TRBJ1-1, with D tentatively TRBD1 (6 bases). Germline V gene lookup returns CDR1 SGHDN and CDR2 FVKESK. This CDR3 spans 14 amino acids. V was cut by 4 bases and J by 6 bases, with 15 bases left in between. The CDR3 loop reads CASSLTGLGAEAFF. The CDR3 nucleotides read TGTGCCAGCAGCCTAACAGGGTTGGGCGCTGAAGCTTTCTTT.

CDR3 residues: CASRWTRDRGQLNTGELFF. As DNA, the CDR3 is TGTGCCAGCAGATGGACCCGGGACAGGGGGCAATTGAACACCGGGGAGCTGTTTTTT. This chain uses TRBV7-2 with TRBJ2-2, with TRBD1 identical over 12 bases. Trimming removed 6 bases from V and 1 base from J; junction bases left unmatched: 12. Germline-derived CDR1 and CDR2 are SGHTA and FQGNSA. This CDR3 comprises 19 residues.

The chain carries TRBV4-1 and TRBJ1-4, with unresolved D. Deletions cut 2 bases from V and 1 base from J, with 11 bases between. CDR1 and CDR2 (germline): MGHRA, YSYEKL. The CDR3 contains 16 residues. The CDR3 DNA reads TGCGCCAGCAGCCAAATGGGAGGGAGAACTAATGAAAAACTGTTTTTT. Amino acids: CASSQMGGRTNEKLFF.

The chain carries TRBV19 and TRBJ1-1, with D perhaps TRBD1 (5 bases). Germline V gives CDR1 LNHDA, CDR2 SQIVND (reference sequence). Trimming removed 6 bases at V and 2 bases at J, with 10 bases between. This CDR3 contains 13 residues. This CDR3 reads CASSRQTNTEAFF. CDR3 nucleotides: TGTGCCAGTAGCAGACAGACAAACACTGAAGCTTTCTTT. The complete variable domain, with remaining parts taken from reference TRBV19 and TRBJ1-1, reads DGGITQSPKYLFRKEGQNVTLSCEQNLNHDAMYWYRQDPGQGLRLIYYSQIVNDFQKGDIAEGYSVSREKKESFPLTVTSAQKNPTAFYLCASSRQTNTEAFFGQGTRLTVV.

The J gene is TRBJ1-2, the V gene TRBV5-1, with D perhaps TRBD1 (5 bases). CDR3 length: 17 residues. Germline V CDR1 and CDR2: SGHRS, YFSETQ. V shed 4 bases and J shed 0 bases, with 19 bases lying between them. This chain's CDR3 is CASSNSGLTLANYGYTF. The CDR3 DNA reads TGCGCCAGCAGCAACTCGGGACTCACACTAGCTAACTATGGCTACACCTTC.

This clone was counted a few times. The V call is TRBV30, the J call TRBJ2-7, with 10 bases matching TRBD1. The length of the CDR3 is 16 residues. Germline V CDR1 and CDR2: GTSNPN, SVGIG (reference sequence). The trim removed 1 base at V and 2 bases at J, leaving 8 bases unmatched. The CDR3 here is CAWSETSGTGAYEQYF. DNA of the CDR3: TGTGCCTGGAGTGAAACCTCGGGGACAGGGGCCTACGAGCAGTACTTC.

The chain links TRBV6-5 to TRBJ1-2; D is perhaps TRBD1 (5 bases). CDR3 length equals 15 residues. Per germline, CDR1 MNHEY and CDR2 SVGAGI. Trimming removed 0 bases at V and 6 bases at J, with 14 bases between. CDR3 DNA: TGTGCCAGCAGTTACTCGCTGGGGCCCCCCAATGGCTACACCTTC. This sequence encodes CASSYSLGPPNGYTF.

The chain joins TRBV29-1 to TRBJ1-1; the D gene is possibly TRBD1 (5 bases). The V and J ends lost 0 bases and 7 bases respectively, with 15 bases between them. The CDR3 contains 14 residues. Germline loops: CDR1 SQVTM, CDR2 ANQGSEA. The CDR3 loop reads CSVEDTGGRDEAFF. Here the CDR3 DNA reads TGCAGCGTTGAAGATACGGGGGGTCGCGATGAAGCTTTCTTT.

In nucleotides, the CDR3 is TGTGCCAGCAGCCATACAACGAACACTGAAGCTTTCTTT. Encoded protein: CASSHTTNTEAFF. The chain carries TRBV5-4 and TRBJ1-1; D is undetermined. The CDR3 is 13 residues long. Germline V lookup: CDR1 SGHNT, CDR2 YYREEE (reference sequence). V shed 4 bases and J shed 1 base, with 8 bases lying between them.

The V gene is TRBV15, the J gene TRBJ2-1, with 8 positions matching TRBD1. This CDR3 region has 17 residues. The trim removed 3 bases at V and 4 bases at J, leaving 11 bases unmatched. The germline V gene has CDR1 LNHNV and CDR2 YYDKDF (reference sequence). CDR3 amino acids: CATSSRPGQGVYNEQFF. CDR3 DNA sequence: TGTGCCACCAGCAGTCGGCCCGGACAGGGTGTTTACAATGAGCAGTTCTTC.

The CDR3 here is CASSPGILKAGELFF. The CDR3 DNA reads TGTGCCAGTAGCCCCGGGATACTCAAAGCCGGGGAGCTGTTTTTT. The chain recombines TRBV19 with TRBJ2-2, with D perhaps TRBD2 (5 bases). This CDR3 contains 15 residues. From germline, CDR1 is LNHDA and CDR2 SQIVND (reference sequence). Between the trimmed V and J ends, which lost 6 bases and 6 bases, there was a span of 17 bases.